This T cell receptor beta chain was found in a study of Ad26.COV2.S vaccination and SARS-CoV-2 variants. Documented treatment: about 20 received Ad26.COV2.S at low or high dose, single or two shots; 5 received placebo; per-sample allocation not given. All samples were drawn on day 63, counting from the first vaccine or placebo injection. Germline V lookup: CDR1 SGHRS, CDR2 YFSETQ. V was shortened by 7 bases and J by 4 bases, with 23 bases between the two germline ends. The CDR3 is 16 residues long. Produced via immunoSEQ multiplex PCR; TCRdb's table is partial and in-frame only. Of around 300,000 clones listed, 75% to 90% are singletons.

The clonotype comes from a person aged 18-65 years who received the Ad26.COV2.S COVID-19 vaccine or a placebo. This sequence joins TRBV5-1 and TRBJ1-2; D gene ambiguous. The sequencing here drew on peripheral blood, taken in a trial of Ad26.COV2.S vaccine versus placebo. The CDR3 nucleotides are TGCGCCAGCCGCAACACACTTTATTGGCCTAGCTATGGCTACACCTTC. Protein: CASRNTLYWPSYGYTF.